This T cell receptor (beta chain) was recorded in a study of human CD8 memory T cell subsets (dated by TCRdb to 2020 to 2022). General notes on the study: TCRbeta repertoires of stem-like (TSTEM), progenitor exhausted-like (TPEX) and effector memory CD8+ T cell subsets were compared to assess their clonal relationships. TCRbeta repertoires were obtained from TSTEM, TPEX and effector memory subsets contributed by each of about 6 donors. General study outcomes and caveats: Only TCRbeta chains were sequenced, and repertoire comparisons were based on six donors, with testing performed by paired t-tests and Bonferroni correction. Based on Chao1 estimates, TSTEM subsets appeared to have greater repertoire diversity than TPEX subsets, which may reflect a broader range of specificities. Normalized Shannon-Wiener diversity was similarly high in TSTEM and TPEX subsets, while effector memory subsets were less diverse by comparison. Both stem-like subsets shared clonotypes with effector memory cells, but TSTEM and TPEX repertoires overlapped minimally, suggesting distinct antigen spectra.

Density gradient separation was used to isolate peripheral blood mononuclear cells from healthy donor buffy coats. The study enriched total CD8+ T cells through negative magnetic separation using EasySep or MojoSort CD8+ T cell isolation kits. For each subset, total RNA was extracted using an RNeasy Mini Kit from duplicate vials of under 160,000 sorted CD8+ T cells. The PBMCs were used fresh or after being cryopreserved in fetal bovine serum with about 10% DMSO. Fluorescence-activated cell sorting on a FACSAria III was used to sort CD8+ T cell subsets to purity. This clonotype is considered large (0.1 to 1%). Its antigen target is currently unknown. Per-base qualities were not stored, and no clone one base away is much larger. A Human TCR Profiling Kit was used to prepare UMI-labeled 5' RACE TCRbeta libraries. Every TCRbeta library was prepared in parallel with an identical number of PCR cycles. On the authors' methods: Each TCRbeta library contained between roughly 2,600 and 20,000 functional CDR3beta clonotypes. MIGEC 1.2.9 handled UMI extraction and consensus assembly, with a minimum of three reads required per UMI. MiXCR 3.0.3 was used to extract in-frame CDR3beta repertoires. Each sample was downsampled to 42,000 randomly selected UMIs before diversity metrics were calculated in VDJtools 1.2.1. For each sample pair, the repertoire overlap metrics D, R and F2 were calculated in VDJtools using the top 3,000 clones. TCRdb reran the public reads through fastp at Q25 and MiXCR, keeping productive beta chains. Records with the same CDR3 protein are collapsed into one entry carrying the most frequent genes and DNA. TCRdb, rather than the study authors, made the V and J calls. Recorded for this sample are some 7,400 distinct CDR3 sequences; around 4% of them occurred a single time. Clones ranked in the top ten supply around a third of the sample.

The sequence came from a human donor in good health. Source material: CD8+ T cells from PBMCs.

The CDR3 region has the sequence CASSPGIGYEQYF. The nucleotide sequence reads TGTGCCAGCAGCCCTGGCATTGGGTACGAGCAGTACTTC. The chain is encoded by TRBV7-8 joined to TRBJ2-7, with no confident D gene call. From a lookup of the germline V gene, CDR1 and CDR2 are SGHVS and FQNEAQ. Cut back by 5 bases and 4 bases, the V and J ends lie 12 bases apart. From its cysteine to its phenylalanine, the CDR3 spans 13 amino acids. Here the CDR3 DNA is all that survives: 39 bases in frame from base 1. With the portions outside the CDR3 filled from the reference TRBV7-8 and TRBJ2-7 genes, the complete variable region becomes GAGVSQSPRYKVAKRGQDVALRCDPISGHVSLFWYQQALGQGPEFLTYFQNEAQLDKSGLPSDRFFAERPEGSVSTLKIQRTQQEDSAVYLCASSPGIGYEQYFGPGTRLTVT.